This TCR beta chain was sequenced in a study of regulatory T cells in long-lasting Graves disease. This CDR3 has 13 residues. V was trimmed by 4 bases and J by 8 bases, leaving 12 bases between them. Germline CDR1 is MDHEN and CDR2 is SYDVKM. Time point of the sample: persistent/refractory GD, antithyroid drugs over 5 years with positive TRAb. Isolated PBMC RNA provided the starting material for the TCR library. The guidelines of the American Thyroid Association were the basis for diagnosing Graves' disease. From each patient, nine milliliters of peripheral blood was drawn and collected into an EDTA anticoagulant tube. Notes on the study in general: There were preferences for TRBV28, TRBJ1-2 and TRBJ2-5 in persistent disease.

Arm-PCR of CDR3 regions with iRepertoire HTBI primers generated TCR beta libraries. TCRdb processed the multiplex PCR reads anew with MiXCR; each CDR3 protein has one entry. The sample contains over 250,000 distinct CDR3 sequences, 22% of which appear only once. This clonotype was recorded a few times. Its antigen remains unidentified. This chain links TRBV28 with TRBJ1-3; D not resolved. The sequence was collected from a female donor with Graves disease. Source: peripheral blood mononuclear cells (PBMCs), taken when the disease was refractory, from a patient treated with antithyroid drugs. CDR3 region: CASSSSPPDTIYF. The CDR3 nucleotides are TGTGCCAGCAGTTCCTCCCCCCCGGACACCATATATTTT.